This section outlines one T cell receptor (beta chain) sequence together with its context. The data stem from a study of PD-1 and CTLA-4 blockade in melanoma. Sequenced by immunoSEQ multiplex PCR; TCRdb stores in-frame clones only, minus some. The sample shows roughly 16,000 clones, roughly two thirds of them seen only once. CDR1 is SGHAT, CDR2 FQNNGV, per germline. The CDR3 totals 15 residues. Trimming removed 0 bases at V and 1 base at J, with 7 bases between. This receptor was obtained from a human donor with melanoma. This chain joins TRBV11-2 and TRBJ2-1; maybe TRBD1 (5 bases). This specimen consisted of CD8+ T cells from peripheral blood, obtained before anti-PD-1 treatment. CDR3 residues: CASSLEAGSYNEQFF. Written as DNA, the CDR3 is TGTGCCAGCAGCTTAGAGGCAGGGTCCTACAATGAGCAGTTCTTC.